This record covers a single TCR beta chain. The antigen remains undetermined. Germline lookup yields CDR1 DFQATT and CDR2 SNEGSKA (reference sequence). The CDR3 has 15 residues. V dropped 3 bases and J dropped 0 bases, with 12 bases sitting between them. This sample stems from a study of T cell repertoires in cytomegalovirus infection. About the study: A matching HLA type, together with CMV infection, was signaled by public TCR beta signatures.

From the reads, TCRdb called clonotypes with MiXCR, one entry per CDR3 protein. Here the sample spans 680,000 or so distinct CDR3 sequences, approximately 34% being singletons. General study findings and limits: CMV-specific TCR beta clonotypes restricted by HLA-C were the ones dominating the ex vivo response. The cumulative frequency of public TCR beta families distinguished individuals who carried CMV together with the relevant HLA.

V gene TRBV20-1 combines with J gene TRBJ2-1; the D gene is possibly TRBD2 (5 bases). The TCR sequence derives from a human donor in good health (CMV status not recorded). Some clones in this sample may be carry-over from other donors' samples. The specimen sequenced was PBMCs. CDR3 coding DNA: TGCAGTGCTAGTCTGGGGAGCAACTCCTACAATGAGCAGTTCTTC. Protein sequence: CSASLGSNSYNEQFF.